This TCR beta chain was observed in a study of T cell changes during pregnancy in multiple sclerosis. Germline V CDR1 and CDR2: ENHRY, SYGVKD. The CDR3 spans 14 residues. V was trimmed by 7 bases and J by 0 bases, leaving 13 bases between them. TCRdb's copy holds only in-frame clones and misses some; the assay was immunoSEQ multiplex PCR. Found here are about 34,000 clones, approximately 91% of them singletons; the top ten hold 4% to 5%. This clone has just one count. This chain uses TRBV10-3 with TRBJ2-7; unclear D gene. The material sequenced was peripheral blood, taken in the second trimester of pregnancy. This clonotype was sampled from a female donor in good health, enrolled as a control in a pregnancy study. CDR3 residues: CAITETRSSYEQYF. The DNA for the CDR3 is TGTGCCATCACCGAGACACGAAGCTCCTACGAGCAGTACTTC.